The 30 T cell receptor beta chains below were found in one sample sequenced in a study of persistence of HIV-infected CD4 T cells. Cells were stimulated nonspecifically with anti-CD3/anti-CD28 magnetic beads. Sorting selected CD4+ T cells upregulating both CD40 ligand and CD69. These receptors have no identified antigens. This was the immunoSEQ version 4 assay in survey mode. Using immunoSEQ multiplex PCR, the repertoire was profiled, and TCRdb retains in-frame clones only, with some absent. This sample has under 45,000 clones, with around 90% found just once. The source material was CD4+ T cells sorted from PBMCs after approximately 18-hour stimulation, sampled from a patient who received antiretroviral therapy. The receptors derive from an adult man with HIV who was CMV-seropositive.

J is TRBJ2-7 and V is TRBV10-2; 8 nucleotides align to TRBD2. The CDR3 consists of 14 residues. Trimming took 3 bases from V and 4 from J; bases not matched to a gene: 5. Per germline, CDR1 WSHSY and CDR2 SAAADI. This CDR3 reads CASSDPGGKYEQYF. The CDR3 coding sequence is TGCGCCAGCAGTGACCCGGGAGGGAAATACGAGCAGTACTTC.

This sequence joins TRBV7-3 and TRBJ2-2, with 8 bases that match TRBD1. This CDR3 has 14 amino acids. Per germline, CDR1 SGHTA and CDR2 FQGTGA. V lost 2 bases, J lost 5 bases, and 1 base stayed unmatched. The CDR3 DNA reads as TGTGCCAGCAGCTTAGGACAGGGAACCGGGGAGCTGTTTTTT. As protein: CASSLGQGTGELFF.

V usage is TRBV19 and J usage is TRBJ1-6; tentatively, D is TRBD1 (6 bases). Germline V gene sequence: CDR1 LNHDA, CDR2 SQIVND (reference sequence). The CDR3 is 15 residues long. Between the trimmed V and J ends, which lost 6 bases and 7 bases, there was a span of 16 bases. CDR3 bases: TGTGCCAGTAGCCCGGAGTGGGGGGCGAATTCACCCCTCCACTTT. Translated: CASSPEWGANSPLHF.

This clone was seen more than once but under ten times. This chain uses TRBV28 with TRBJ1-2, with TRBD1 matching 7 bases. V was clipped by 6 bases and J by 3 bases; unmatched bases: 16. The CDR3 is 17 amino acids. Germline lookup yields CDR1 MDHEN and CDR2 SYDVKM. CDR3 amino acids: CASSPPLTGIYDYGYTF. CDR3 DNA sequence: TGTGCCAGCAGCCCTCCTTTGACAGGGATTTATGACTATGGCTACACCTTC.

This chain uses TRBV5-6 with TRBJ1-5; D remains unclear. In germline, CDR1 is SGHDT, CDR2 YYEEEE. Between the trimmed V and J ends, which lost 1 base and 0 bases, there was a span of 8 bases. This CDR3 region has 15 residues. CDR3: CASSLRGHSNQPQHF. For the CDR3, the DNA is TGTGCCAGCAGCTTGCGAGGGCATAGCAATCAGCCCCAGCATTTT.

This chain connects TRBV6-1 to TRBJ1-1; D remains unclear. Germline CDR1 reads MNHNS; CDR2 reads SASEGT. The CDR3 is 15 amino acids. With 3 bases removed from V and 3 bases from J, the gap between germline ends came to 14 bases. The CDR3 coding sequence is TGTGCCAGCAGTGACCTAGGGAAGGCTGACACTGAAGCTTTCTTT. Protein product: CASSDLGKADTEAFF.

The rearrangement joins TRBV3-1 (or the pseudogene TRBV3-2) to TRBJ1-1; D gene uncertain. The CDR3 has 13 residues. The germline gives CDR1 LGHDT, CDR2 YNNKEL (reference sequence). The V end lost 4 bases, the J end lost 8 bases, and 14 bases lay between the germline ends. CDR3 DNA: TGTGCCAGCAGCCCCCAGGAGAGAGGGGAAGCTTTCTTT. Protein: CASSPQERGEAFF.

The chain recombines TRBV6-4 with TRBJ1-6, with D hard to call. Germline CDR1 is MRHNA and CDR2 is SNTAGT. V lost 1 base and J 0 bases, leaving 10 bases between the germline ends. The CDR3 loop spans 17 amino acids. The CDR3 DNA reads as TGTGCCAGCAGTGACTGTACAAGACGCTCCTATAATTCACCCCTCCACTTT. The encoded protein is CASSDCTRRSYNSPLHF.

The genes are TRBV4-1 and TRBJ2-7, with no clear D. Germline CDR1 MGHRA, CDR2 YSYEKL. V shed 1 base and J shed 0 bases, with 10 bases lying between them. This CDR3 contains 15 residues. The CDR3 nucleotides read TGCGCCAGCAGCCAAGGCTCCCCGGGCTCCTACGAGCAGTACTTC. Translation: CASSQGSPGSYEQYF.

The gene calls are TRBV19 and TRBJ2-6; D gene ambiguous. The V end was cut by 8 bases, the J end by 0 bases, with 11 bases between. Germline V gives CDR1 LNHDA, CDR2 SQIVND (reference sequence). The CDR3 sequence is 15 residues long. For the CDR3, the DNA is TGTGCCAGTGGTCCCCTTGACTCTGGGGCCAACGTCCTGACTTTC. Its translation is CASGPLDSGANVLTF.

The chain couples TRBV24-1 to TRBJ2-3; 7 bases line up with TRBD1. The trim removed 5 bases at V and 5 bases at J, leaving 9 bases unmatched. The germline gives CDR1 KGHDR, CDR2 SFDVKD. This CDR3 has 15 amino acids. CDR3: CATSGGTEKRDTQYF. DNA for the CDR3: TGTGCCACCAGTGGGGGGACAGAAAAAAGAGATACGCAGTATTTT.

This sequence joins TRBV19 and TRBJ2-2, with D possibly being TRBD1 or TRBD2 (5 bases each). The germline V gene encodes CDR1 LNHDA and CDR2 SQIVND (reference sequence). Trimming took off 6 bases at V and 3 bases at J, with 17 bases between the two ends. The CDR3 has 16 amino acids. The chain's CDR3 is CASRVHSGTDTGELFF. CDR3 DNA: TGTGCCAGTAGGGTCCACTCCGGGACCGACACCGGGGAGCTGTTTTTT. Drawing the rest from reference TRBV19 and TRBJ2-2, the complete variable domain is DGGITQSPKYLFRKEGQNVTLSCEQNLNHDAMYWYRQDPGQGLRLIYYSQIVNDFQKGDIAEGYSVSREKKESFPLTVTSAQKNPTAFYLCASRVHSGTDTGELFFGEGSRLTVL.

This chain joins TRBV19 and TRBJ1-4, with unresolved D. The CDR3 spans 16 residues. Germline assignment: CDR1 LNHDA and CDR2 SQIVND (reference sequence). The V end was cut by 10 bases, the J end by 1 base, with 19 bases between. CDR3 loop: CAISPGWRETNEKLFF. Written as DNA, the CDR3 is TGTGCCATCTCCCCGGGCTGGAGGGAAACTAATGAAAAACTGTTTTTT.

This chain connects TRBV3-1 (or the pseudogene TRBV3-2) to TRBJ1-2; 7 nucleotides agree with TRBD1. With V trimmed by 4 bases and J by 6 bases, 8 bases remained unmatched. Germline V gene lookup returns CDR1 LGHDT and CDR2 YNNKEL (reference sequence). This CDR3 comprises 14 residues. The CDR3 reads CASSRLQGRDGYTF. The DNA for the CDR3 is TGTGCCAGCAGCCGCCTACAGGGGAGAGATGGCTACACCTTC.

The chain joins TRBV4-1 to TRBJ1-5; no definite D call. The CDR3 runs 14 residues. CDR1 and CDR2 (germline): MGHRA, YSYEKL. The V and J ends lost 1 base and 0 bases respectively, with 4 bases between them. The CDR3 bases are TGCGCCAGCAGCCAAGTTGATAGCAATCAGCCCCAGCATTTT. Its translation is CASSQVDSNQPQHF.

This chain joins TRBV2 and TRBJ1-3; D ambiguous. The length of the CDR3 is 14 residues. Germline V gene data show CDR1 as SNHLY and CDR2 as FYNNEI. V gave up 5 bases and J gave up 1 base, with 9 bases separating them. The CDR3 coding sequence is TGTGCCAGCAGTCCATCCTATTCTGGAAACACCATATATTTT. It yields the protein CASSPSYSGNTIYF.

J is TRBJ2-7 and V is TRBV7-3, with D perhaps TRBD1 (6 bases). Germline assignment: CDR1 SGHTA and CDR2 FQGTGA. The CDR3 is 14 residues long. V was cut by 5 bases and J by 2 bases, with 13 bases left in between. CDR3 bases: TGTGCCAGCAGCCCAGGGGACGGACCCTACGAGCAGTACTTC. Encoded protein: CASSPGDGPYEQYF.

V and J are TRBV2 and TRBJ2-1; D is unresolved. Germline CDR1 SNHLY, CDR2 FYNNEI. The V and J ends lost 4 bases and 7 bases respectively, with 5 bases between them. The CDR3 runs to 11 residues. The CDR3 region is CASSGDNEQFF. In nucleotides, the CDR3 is TGTGCCAGCAGTGGAGATAATGAGCAGTTCTTC.

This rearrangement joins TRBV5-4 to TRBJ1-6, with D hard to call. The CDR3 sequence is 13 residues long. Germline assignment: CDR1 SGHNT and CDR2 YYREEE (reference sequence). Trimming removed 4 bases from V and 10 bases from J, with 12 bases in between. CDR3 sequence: CASSPPGGSPLHF. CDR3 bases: TGTGCCAGCAGCCCCCCCGGAGGGTCACCCCTCCACTTT.

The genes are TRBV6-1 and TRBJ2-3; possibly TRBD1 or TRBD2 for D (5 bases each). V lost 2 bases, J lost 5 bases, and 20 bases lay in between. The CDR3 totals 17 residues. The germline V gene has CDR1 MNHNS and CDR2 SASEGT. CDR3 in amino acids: CASSELIGGGARDTQYF. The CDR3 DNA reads TGTGCCAGCAGTGAACTTATTGGGGGTGGTGCGAGAGATACGCAGTATTTT.

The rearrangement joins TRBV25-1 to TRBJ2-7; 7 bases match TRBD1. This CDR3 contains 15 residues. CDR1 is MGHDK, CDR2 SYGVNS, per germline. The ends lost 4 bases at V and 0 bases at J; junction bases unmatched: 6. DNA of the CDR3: TGTGCCAGCAGTGTCCCGGGACAGAGCTCCTACGAGCAGTACTTC. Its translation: CASSVPGQSSYEQYF.

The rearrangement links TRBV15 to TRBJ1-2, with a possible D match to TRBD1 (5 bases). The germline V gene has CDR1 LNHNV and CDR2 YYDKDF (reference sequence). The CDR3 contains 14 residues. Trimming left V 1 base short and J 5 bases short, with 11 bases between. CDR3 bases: TGTGCCACCAGCAGAGGTGGGGGGGTGTATGGCTACACCTTC. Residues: CATSRGGGVYGYTF.

The chain's CDR3 is CASSLQGGNGGYTF. The CDR3 DNA follows: TGTGCCAGCAGTTTACAGGGAGGTAATGGTGGCTACACCTTC. The V call is TRBV28, the J call TRBJ1-2; D is possibly TRBD1 (5 bases). Trimming took 2 bases from V and 7 from J, leaving 14 bases between them. There are 14 residues in the CDR3. Germline-derived CDR1 and CDR2 are MDHEN and SYDVKM.

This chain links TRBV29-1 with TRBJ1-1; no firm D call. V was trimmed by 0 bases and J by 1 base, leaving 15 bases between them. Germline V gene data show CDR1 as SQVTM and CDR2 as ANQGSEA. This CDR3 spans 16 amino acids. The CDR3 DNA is TGCAGCGTTGAAGATACCCGAGGGCCGACGAACACTGAAGCTTTCTTT. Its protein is CSVEDTRGPTNTEAFF.

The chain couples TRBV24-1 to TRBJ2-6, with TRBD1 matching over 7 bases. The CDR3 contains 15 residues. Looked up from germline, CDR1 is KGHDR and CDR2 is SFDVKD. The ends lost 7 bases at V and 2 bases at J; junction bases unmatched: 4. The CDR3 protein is CATSATGTGANVLTF. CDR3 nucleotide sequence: TGTGCCACCAGCGCGACAGGGACTGGGGCCAACGTCCTGACTTTC.

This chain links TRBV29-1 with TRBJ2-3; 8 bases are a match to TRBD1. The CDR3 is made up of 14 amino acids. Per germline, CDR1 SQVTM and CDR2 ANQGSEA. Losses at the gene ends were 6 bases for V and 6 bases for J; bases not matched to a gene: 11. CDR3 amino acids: CSVTAQGVGDTQYF. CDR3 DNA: TGCAGCGTGACCGCACAGGGGGTAGGGGATACGCAGTATTTT.

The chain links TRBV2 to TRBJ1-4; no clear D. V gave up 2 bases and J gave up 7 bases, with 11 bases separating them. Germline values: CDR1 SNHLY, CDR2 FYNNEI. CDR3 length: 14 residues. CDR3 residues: CASSEQQNSEKLFF. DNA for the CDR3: TGTGCCAGCAGTGAACAACAGAATAGTGAAAAACTGTTTTTT.

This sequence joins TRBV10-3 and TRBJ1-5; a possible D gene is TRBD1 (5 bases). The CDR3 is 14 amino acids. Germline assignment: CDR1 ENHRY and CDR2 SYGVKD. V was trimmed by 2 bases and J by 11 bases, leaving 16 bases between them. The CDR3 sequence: CAISETGGARAQHF. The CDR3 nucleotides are TGTGCCATCAGTGAGACAGGAGGGGCTCGGGCCCAGCATTTT.

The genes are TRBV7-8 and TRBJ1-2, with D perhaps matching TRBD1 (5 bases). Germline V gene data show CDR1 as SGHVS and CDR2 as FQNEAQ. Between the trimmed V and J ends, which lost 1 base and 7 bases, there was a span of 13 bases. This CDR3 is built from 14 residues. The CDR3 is CASSLVRGMSGYTF. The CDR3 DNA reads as TGTGCCAGCAGCTTAGTTAGGGGTATGAGTGGCTACACCTTC.

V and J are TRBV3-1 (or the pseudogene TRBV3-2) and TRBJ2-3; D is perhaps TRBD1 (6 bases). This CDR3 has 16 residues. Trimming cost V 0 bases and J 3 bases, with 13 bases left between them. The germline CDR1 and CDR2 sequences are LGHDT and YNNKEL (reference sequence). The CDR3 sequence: CASSQDKRGSTDTQYF. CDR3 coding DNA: TGTGCCAGCAGCCAAGATAAGAGGGGGAGTACAGATACGCAGTATTTT.